These T cell receptor beta chains were read from a single sample in a study of cytotoxic CD8 clonotypes in ibrutinib-treated CLL. Using immunoSEQ multiplex PCR, the repertoire was profiled, and TCRdb retains in-frame clones only, with some absent. The profile covers tens of thousands of clones, with around 84% appearing a single time and under 7% taken by the ten largest. This specimen consisted of PBMCs, obtained before ibrutinib treatment. The receptors shown here come from a human donor with chronic lymphocytic leukemia. The conserved cysteine and the conserved F or W are not part of the CDR3 here. The order of the fields is V gene, J gene, CDR3 protein.

TRBV7-9	TRBJ2-7	ASSSTSGNYEQY
TRBV15	TRBJ2-7	ATSKEPAGTTPYEQY
TRBV6-6	TRBJ2-7	ASSFTQGYGTYEQY
TRBV7-2	TRBJ1-1	ASSSVVTEAF
TRBV6-5	TRBJ2-7	ASSSPGRTYEQY
TRBV9	TRBJ2-3	ASSLTDGYTDTQY
TRBV11-2	TRBJ1-1	ASSLVTRGNTEAF
TRBV9	TRBJ2-1	ASSVGGGRVDNEQF
TRBV6-1	TRBJ1-2	ASSEGRVGYGYT
TRBV11-3	TRBJ2-1	ASSLEFLAGLNEQF
TRBV30	TRBJ1-3	AWSPGPGTGNTIY
TRBV29-1	TRBJ1-4	SVRTEEEKLF
TRBV6-1	TRBJ2-7	ASTAREVNEQY
TRBV19	TRBJ2-3	ASSILAGVGDTQY
TRBV28	TRBJ2-7	ASSSTGRAAYEQY
TRBV6-1	TRBJ2-7	ASNLGSSYEQY
TRBV7-3	TRBJ2-3	ASSSRRFTDTQY
TRBV6-5	TRBJ1-1	ASISKRGYTEAF
TRBV7-9	TRBJ2-7	ASSFPPGVAEAYEQY
TRBV6-1	TRBJ2-7	ASAIGGSYEQY
TRBV5-1	TRBJ2-1	ASRIRVAGENPYNEQF
TRBV4-2	TRBJ2-7	ASSHQAGWLAGGLSSYEQY
TRBV4-1	TRBJ2-5	ASSQDNTGGQETQY
TRBV12-5	TRBJ1-5	ASGSGQSGRGNQPQH
TRBV4-2	TRBJ2-2	ASTRGLAASGTGELF
TRBV6-6	TRBJ2-7	ASRQGAYEQY
TRBV4-2	TRBJ2-7	ASRFYGHDRNDYTYEQY
TRBV5-1	TRBJ2-1	ASSLVTSGSYNEQF
TRBV27	TRBJ1-5	ASSFRGTQPQH
TRBV11-2	TRBJ1-1	ASSETRGLTEAF
TRBV18	TRBJ1-2	ASSLQGGDYGYT
TRBV18	TRBJ1-4	ASSPGRVNNEKLF
TRBV11-1	TRBJ2-1	ASTPWGSSYNEQF
TRBV7-2	TRBJ2-2	ASSSSHGLAGVYTGELF
TRBV7-2	TRBJ2-7	ASSRPTKRQGRSYEQY
TRBV28	TRBJ2-5	ASSLRWIAGGRETQY
TRBV19	TRBJ1-2	ATKIRTGGALTNYGYT
TRBV19	TRBJ2-2	ASKYVKAELTGELF
TRBV18	TRBJ2-3	ASSPLDSGSSNTQY
TRBV6-5	TRBJ1-1	ASTKGSLNTEAF
TRBV7-9	TRBJ2-7	ASSALGQGGHYEQY
TRBV25-1	TRBJ2-5	ASSRGLAGNQETQY
TRBV9	TRBJ2-3	ASSDSGGMAQY
TRBV25-1	TRBJ2-5	ASASDSWEETQY
TRBV2	TRBJ2-7	ASGTLYEQY
TRBV2	TRBJ2-7	ASSVPGRIYEQY
TRBV7-3	TRBJ2-5	ASSPRGRGETQY
TRBV28	TRBJ2-7	ATQDRGPSGEQY
TRBV6-1	TRBJ2-7	ASSEASGQGGNEQY
TRBV6-1	TRBJ2-7	ASIRGTGLYEQY
TRBV28	TRBJ1-2	ASKSGPNYGYT
TRBV28	TRBJ2-1	ASSFSVGRSSYNEQF
TRBV19	TRBJ2-7	ASSIGYSYEQY
TRBV30	TRBJ1-4	AWKGRDEKLF
TRBV5-6	TRBJ2-1	ASSLAGSSGRGRGYEQF
TRBV5-1	TRBJ2-5	ASSGLAGGLETQY
TRBV27	TRBJ2-2	ASSLSGTYTGELF
TRBV7-2	TRBJ1-3	ASSLMSSPSSGNTIY
TRBV7-8	TRBJ1-4	ASSLVGGVSGLPNEKLF
TRBV23-1	TRBJ1-5	ASSPQGSEQPQH